Below, 23 T cell receptor beta chains from the same sample are listed, as sequenced in a study of cytomegalovirus exposure and HLA in healthy donors. The study ran its PCR with 60 Vbeta and 13 Jbeta primers. The table came from immunoSEQ multiplex PCR; TCRdb's copy has only in-frame clones and leaves some out. The sample includes about 160,000 clones, about four fifths seen only once; the top ten take around 4.5%. Specimen: PBMCs. The receptors were gathered from a man aged 25-40 years in good health and CMV-seronegative.

The chain has TRBV28 and TRBJ1-2; no clear D gene. The CDR3 is made up of 14 amino acids. CDR1 and CDR2 from the germline V gene are MDHEN and SYDVKM. Trimming left V 5 bases short and J 4 bases short, with 14 bases between. The CDR3 DNA reads as TGTGCCAGCAGTCCGCCGGTCAGGCTCTATGGCTACACCTTC. This codes for CASSPPVRLYGYTF.

This clone was seen a single time. The genes are TRBV29-1 and TRBJ1-2; no clear D. There are 12 residues in the CDR3. Germline assignment: CDR1 SQVTM and CDR2 ANQGSEA. V lost 3 bases to trimming and J lost 2 bases, with 7 bases between them. CDR3 residues: CSVDTENYGYTF. CDR3 nucleotides: TGCAGCGTTGATACAGAGAACTATGGCTACACCTTC.

The chain is built from TRBV5-1 and TRBJ2-7; possible D gene TRBD2, 6 bases. Trimming took 7 bases from V and 0 from J, leaving 14 bases between them. The CDR3 covers 14 residues. The germline V gene has CDR1 SGHRS and CDR2 YFSETQ. The CDR3 coding sequence is TGCGCCAGCCGCCGGGACTCCGACTCCTACGAGCAGTACTTC. Its translation: CASRRDSDSYEQYF. The full variable domain, with the rest looked up from reference TRBV5-1 and TRBJ2-7, is KAGVTQTPRYLIKTRGQQVTLSCSPISGHRSVSWYQQTPGQGLQFLFEYFSETQRNKGNFPGRFSGRQFSNSRSEMNVSTLELGDSALYLCASRRDSDSYEQYFGPGTRLTVT.

DNA for the CDR3: TGTGCCAGCAGACCCTGGGGGCTTGGGAACACTGAAGCTTTCTTT. This translates into CASRPWGLGNTEAFF. The rearrangement links TRBV27 to TRBJ1-1; possible D gene TRBD1, 6 bases. Trimming removed 6 bases from V and 1 base from J, with 15 bases in between. CDR3 size: 15 residues. CDR1 MNHEY and CDR2 SMNVEV come from the germline V gene (reference sequence).

V is TRBV13 and J is TRBJ2-5; 14 nucleotides agree with TRBD2. This CDR3 spans 16 amino acids. Germline CDR1 reads PRHDT; CDR2 reads FYEKMQ (reference sequence). Trimming at V came to 5 bases and at J to 5 bases, leaving 7 bases not matched to a gene. The CDR3: CASSRTSGGLRETQYF. The CDR3 nucleotides read TGTGCCAGCAGCCGGACTAGCGGGGGGCTTAGGGAGACCCAGTACTTC.

This chain links TRBV7-9 with TRBJ2-2, with D perhaps matching TRBD1 (5 bases). This CDR3 spans 14 amino acids. Trimming left V 5 bases short and J 6 bases short, with 13 bases between. CDR1 and CDR2 from the germline V gene are SEHNR and FQNEAQ (reference sequence). The CDR3 DNA reads TGTGCCAGCAGCCCCAGGGATTTGGCCGGGGAGCTGTTTTTT. As protein: CASSPRDLAGELFF.

A single count supports this clone. The chain has TRBV19 and TRBJ1-1; D is possibly TRBD1 (5 bases). Trimming shortened V by 7 bases and J by 7 bases, and 16 bases separated the two germline ends. Germline CDR1 is LNHDA and CDR2 is SQIVND (reference sequence). This CDR3 is 13 amino acids long. CDR3 nucleotides: TGTGCCAGTACCCTCCCTCGGGGGAATGAAGCTTTCTTT. It specifies CASTLPRGNEAFF.

As DNA, the CDR3 is TGTGCCAGCAGCAAAGGCGGGGACGGAGATAACTATGGCTACACCTTC. Translation gives CASSKGGDGDNYGYTF. The chain carries TRBV7-3 and TRBJ1-2, with D tentatively TRBD1 (5 bases). The CDR3 length is 16 residues. Trimming pared 5 bases from V and 1 base from J, leaving 17 bases between. CDR1 is SGHTA, CDR2 FQGTGA, per germline.

The V gene is TRBV7-2, the J gene TRBJ1-2; TRBD1 agrees at 7 bases. Trimming cost V 5 bases and J 4 bases; bases outside gene matches: 10. The CDR3 loop spans 15 amino acids. Germline values: CDR1 SGHTA, CDR2 FQGNSA. The CDR3 protein is CASSPPGTDAYGYTF. CDR3 nucleotide sequence: TGTGCCAGCAGCCCGCCCGGGACAGACGCCTATGGCTACACCTTC.

The chain couples TRBV9 to TRBJ2-3, with 11 bases fitting TRBD2. The CDR3 sequence is 16 residues long. Germline CDR1 and CDR2: SGDLS and YYNGEE. The V and J ends lost 3 bases and 2 bases, in that order; junction bases with no gene match: 5. CDR3 residues: CASSALAGGLTDTQYF. In DNA, the CDR3 is TGTGCCAGCAGCGCCTTAGCGGGAGGGCTCACAGATACGCAGTATTTT.

V is TRBV11-2 and J is TRBJ1-2; 9 bases map to TRBD1. Germline assignment: CDR1 SGHAT and CDR2 FQNNGV. Trimming took 0 bases from V and 6 from J; bases not matched to a gene: 8. This CDR3 is 16 amino acids long. CDR3 nucleotides: TGTGCCAGCAGCTTAGATCCCCGGACAGGGGAAAATGGCTACACCTTC. Its translation: CASSLDPRTGENGYTF.

This clone was counted a few times. The junction shows a germline mismatch at one end, possibly a read error. The V and J genes are TRBV27 and TRBJ2-6, with D uncertain. Germline V gives CDR1 MNHEY, CDR2 SMNVEV (reference sequence). This CDR3 comprises 13 residues. DNA of the CDR3: TGTGCCAGTAGTTCTTCTGGGGCCAACGTCCTGACTTTC. Its translation is CASSSSGANVLTF.

On this clone itself: Additional DNA sequences in this sample encode the identical CDR3. The chain uses TRBV28 and TRBJ1-6, with a tentative D call TRBD1 (6 bases). CDR3 length equals 15 residues. The germline CDR1 and CDR2 sequences are MDHEN and SYDVKM. With 5 bases removed from V and 8 bases from J, the gap between germline ends came to 16 bases. The CDR3 is CASSQQTPGDSPLHF. The CDR3 region has the DNA TGTGCCAGCAGTCAACAAACTCCAGGGGATTCACCCCTCCACTTT.

This chain joins TRBV27 and TRBJ1-5; D is ambiguous. The V end was cut by 8 bases, the J end by 0 bases, with 14 bases between. This CDR3 has 15 amino acids. In germline, CDR1 is MNHEY, CDR2 SMNVEV (reference sequence). The CDR3 loop reads CASRYFGNSNQPQHF. CDR3 DNA: TGTGCCAGCCGGTATTTCGGTAATAGCAATCAGCCCCAGCATTTT.

V and J are TRBV19 and TRBJ2-7; maybe TRBD1 (6 bases). This CDR3 has 14 amino acids. Germline V gene sequence: CDR1 LNHDA, CDR2 SQIVND (reference sequence). Trimming shortened V by 5 bases and J by 1 base, and 12 bases separated the two germline ends. This CDR3 is CASSSQGGSYEQYF. Here the CDR3 DNA reads TGTGCCAGTAGTTCACAGGGTGGGTCCTACGAGCAGTACTTC.

This chain connects TRBV5-1 to TRBJ2-5; 8 bases align to TRBD1. Germline assignment: CDR1 SGHRS and CDR2 YFSETQ. This CDR3 region has 14 residues. V was clipped by 1 base and J by 2 bases; unmatched bases: 1. CDR3 protein: CASSLWTGQETQYF. The DNA for the CDR3 is TGCGCCAGCAGCTTGTGGACAGGGCAAGAGACCCAGTACTTC.

V is TRBV2 and J is TRBJ2-5, with D uncertain. CDR1 SNHLY and CDR2 FYNNEI come from the germline V gene. The CDR3 runs to 11 residues. Trimming shortened V by 3 bases and J by 5 bases, and 4 bases separated the two germline ends. The DNA of the CDR3 is TGTGCCAGCAGTGATATGGAGACCCAGTACTTC. Protein product: CASSDMETQYF.

On this clone itself: An end of the junction does not agree with germline; a read error may underlie this. This chain links TRBV7-9 with TRBJ2-3; 7 bases match TRBD1. The CDR3 consists of 16 residues. The germline V gene encodes CDR1 SEHNR and CDR2 FQNEAQ (reference sequence). CDR3 in DNA: TGTTCCAGCAGCCGTCGACAGGGAACAAGCACAGATACGCAGTATTTT. Its translation is CSSSRRQGTSTDTQYF.

CDR3 nucleotide sequence: TGTGCCAGCAGCTCTTCCCGCCAGGGGGCGTGGGAGCAGTACTTC. Its translation: CASSSSRQGAWEQYF. The chain is built from TRBV7-9 and TRBJ2-7; 8 nucleotides align to TRBD1. Germline lookup yields CDR1 SEHNR and CDR2 FQNEAQ (reference sequence). The CDR3 runs to 15 residues. V trimming: 4 bases; J trimming: 7 bases; junction bases outside the gene matches: 12.

The V and J genes are TRBV25-1 and TRBJ2-1; 14 bases agree with TRBD2. The CDR3 consists of 15 residues. Germline assignment: CDR1 MGHDK and CDR2 SYGVNS. The J segment lost 7 bases and the V segment lost 6 bases, leaving 5 bases of the junction unmatched. CDR3 DNA: TGTGCCAGCAGCGGGACTAGCGGGAGAGGGAATGAGCAGTTCTTC. Protein: CASSGTSGRGNEQFF.

This chain connects TRBV28 to TRBJ1-1, with D unresolved. There are 14 residues in the CDR3. Germline V gene lookup returns CDR1 MDHEN and CDR2 SYDVKM. V was cut by 3 bases and J by 3 bases, with 11 bases left in between. The CDR3 nucleotides read TGTGCCAGCAGTTTCACCCGGAGGGACACTGAAGCTTTCTTT. This sequence encodes CASSFTRRDTEAFF.

This clone turned up a few times. The chain uses TRBV5-5 and TRBJ1-4; a weak D match, TRBD1 (5 bases). The CDR3 covers 15 residues. The V and J ends lost 0 bases and 7 bases respectively, with 13 bases between them. Germline V gives CDR1 SGHKS, CDR2 YYEKEE (reference sequence). In DNA, the CDR3 is TGTGCCAGCAGCTTGGGGGGCGGGGAGATTGAAAAACTGTTTTTT. Translated: CASSLGGGEIEKLFF. The full variable domain, in which reference TRBV5-5 and TRBJ1-4 provide the parts outside the CDR3, is DAGVTQSPTHLIKTRGQQVTLRCSPISGHKSVSWYQQVLGQGPQFIFQYYEKEERGRGNFPDRFSARQFPNYSSELNVNALLLGDSALYLCASSLGGGEIEKLFFGSGTQLSVL.

This rearrangement joins TRBV5-1 to TRBJ2-1; D may be TRBD2 (6 bases). Trimming removed 4 bases from V and 5 bases from J, with 19 bases in between. The CDR3 sequence is 16 residues long. Germline CDR1 and CDR2: SGHRS and YFSETQ. The CDR3 nucleotides are TGCGCCAGCAGCCCCAGCGGGTACCCGCCCAACAATGAGCAGTTCTTC. Its translation is CASSPSGYPPNNEQFF.